The present TCR beta chain was sequenced within a study of blood T cell repertoires in COVID-19. Looking at the study overall: Some COVID-19 samples were acute and others convalescent; all came from the United States, Italy and Spain. The analysed material was cDNA or gDNA that came from T cells, B-cell-depleted T cells, or PBMCs.

The table came from immunoSEQ multiplex PCR; TCRdb's copy has only in-frame clones and leaves some out. The sample lists approximately 350,000 clones, roughly 80% occurring once. The CDR3 sequence is 14 residues long. The V end was cut by 0 bases, the J end by 2 bases, with 8 bases between. Germline V CDR1 and CDR2: SGHRS, YFSETQ. This sequence was found in a woman in her forties or fifties who had recovered from COVID-19. Material for sequencing was PBMCs or T cells enriched from blood (not recorded which). The chain uses TRBV5-1 and TRBJ2-5; no clear D. CDR3 residues: CASSLAAVQETQYF. The CDR3 DNA sequence: TGCGCCAGCAGCTTGGCCGCAGTTCAAGAGACCCAGTACTTC.